Below, 31 T cell receptor beta chains from the same sample are listed, as sequenced in a study of T cells in Graves' hyperthyroidism and ophthalmopathy. Amplification of TCR beta CDR3 regions was performed using RNA transcripts as template. In the first-round RT-PCR of the TCR CDR3, the HTBI primer set was used. TCRdb passed the multiplex PCR reads through MiXCR, listing each CDR3 protein once. The top ten clones hold 25% to 30% of a sample with some 490,000 distinct CDR3 sequences, roughly 16% of them seen once. The sequenced sample consisted of blood. Receptors originate from a woman aged 30 to 39 with Graves' ophthalmopathy.

The sample holds many counts of this clonotype. The V gene is TRBV11-2, the J gene TRBJ2-7; 9 bases line up with TRBD1. CDR3 size: 16 residues. Germline loops: CDR1 SGHAT, CDR2 FQNNGV. V shed 2 bases and J 2 bases; nucleotides not matched to a gene: 7. The CDR3 region is CASSLWGTGYPYEQYF. For the CDR3, the DNA is TGTGCCAGCAGCTTATGGGGGACAGGGTACCCCTACGAGCAGTACTTC.

This clonotype turned up a few times. A read error may account for a junction end that differs from germline. CDR3 in amino acids: CASGLGGRVSTGELFF. The DNA for the CDR3 is TGTGCCAGCGGCTTAGGCGGGAGGGTATCCACCGGGGAGCTGTTTTTT. This chain joins TRBV5-1 and TRBJ2-2; 9 bases are a match to TRBD2. The CDR3 is 16 amino acids. CDR1 is SGHRS and CDR2 is YFSETQ in the germline V gene.

The rearrangement uses TRBV20-1 and TRBJ2-3; D is ambiguous. CDR1 and CDR2 from the germline V gene are DFQATT and SNEGSKA (reference sequence). This CDR3 is 14 amino acids long. Trimming stripped 3 bases from V and 1 base from J, with 11 bases between. For the CDR3, the DNA is TGCAGTGCTAGCCCAACAGTGCGCACAGATACGCAGTATTTT. It encodes CSASPTVRTDTQYF.

This clonotype came up a few times. The chain couples TRBV7-2 to TRBJ1-1; the D gene is possibly TRBD1 (5 bases). V shed 3 bases and J shed 8 bases, with 10 bases lying between them. From germline, CDR1 is SGHTA and CDR2 FQGNSA. This CDR3 contains 12 residues. In nucleotides, the CDR3 is TGTGCCAGCAGCTTTCAGGGTGGGGAAGCTTTCTTT. This translates into CASSFQGGEAFF.

Ten or more counts support this clonotype. This chain connects TRBV20-1 to TRBJ2-7; TRBD2 aligns across 10 bases. CDR1 is DFQATT, CDR2 SNEGSKA, per germline (reference sequence). This CDR3 has 16 amino acids. The junction had 8 bases not matched to a gene; V was cut back by 0 bases and J by 3 bases. This chain's CDR3 is CSARDWLAGENYEQYF. The DNA of the CDR3 is TGCAGTGCTAGAGATTGGCTAGCGGGAGAGAACTACGAGCAGTACTTC.

This clonotype was seen more than once but under ten times. The chain has TRBV9 and TRBJ2-3; the D is unclear. V was trimmed by 7 bases and J by 1 base, leaving 4 bases between them. Germline CDR1 and CDR2: SGDLS and YYNGEE. The CDR3 length is 11 residues. The CDR3 loop is CASGGTDTQYF. The CDR3 region has the DNA TGTGCCAGCGGAGGCACAGATACGCAGTATTTT.

This clonotype was recorded at least ten times. J is TRBJ1-2 and V is TRBV12-3 or TRBV12-4; TRBD1 matches at 11 bases. The CDR3 covers 13 residues. With V trimmed by 6 bases and J by 6 bases, 3 bases remained unmatched. DNA for the CDR3: TGTGCCAGCAGCCAGGGACAGGGGGATGGCTACACCTTC. Its protein is CASSQGQGDGYTF.

The chain couples TRBV12-3 or TRBV12-4 to TRBJ1-5; D may be TRBD1 (5 bases). Trimming removed 6 bases from V and 3 bases from J, with 9 bases in between. This CDR3 is 13 amino acids long. Written as DNA, the CDR3 is TGTGCCAGCAGCATGGGGACCAATCAGCCCCAGCATTTT. Residues: CASSMGTNQPQHF.

The genes are TRBV19 and TRBJ2-2; D unclear. The ends were cut back, 3 bases at V and 6 bases at J, with 11 bases in the middle. The CDR3 length is 14 residues. The germline V gene encodes CDR1 LNHDA and CDR2 SQIVND (reference sequence). The CDR3 loop is CASSMMLPSGELFF. The CDR3 DNA reads as TGTGCCAGTAGTATGATGCTGCCTTCCGGGGAGCTGTTTTTT.

This clonotype was counted only a few times. The chain has TRBV6-6 and TRBJ2-3; TRBD2 matches 12 bases. The germline V gene has CDR1 MNHNY and CDR2 SVGAGI (reference sequence). V trimming: 0 bases; J trimming: 0 bases; junction bases outside the gene matches: 4. There are 18 residues in the CDR3. The CDR3, as DNA: TGTGCCAGCAGTTACTCGCTAGCGGGAGGGAGGAGCACAGATACGCAGTATTTT. Translation gives CASSYSLAGGRSTDTQYF.

Notes on this clonotype: A much larger clonotype is one base distant, so this may be a read error. The rearrangement uses TRBV6-2 or TRBV6-3 and TRBJ2-3, with D uncertain. Germline CDR1 is MNHEY and CDR2 is SVGEGT. There are 12 residues in the CDR3. V lost 6 bases and J lost 6, with 10 bases in between. The CDR3 region is CASRPRWDTQYF. The CDR3 DNA follows: TGTGCCAGCAGGCCCCGGTGGGATACGCAGTATTTT.

This clonotype was picked up a small number of times. This sequence may be a read error, since a much larger clone differs from it by one base. The chain recombines TRBV5-4 with TRBJ2-3; D is unclear. Germline loops: CDR1 SGHNT, CDR2 YYREEE (reference sequence). The CDR3 totals 14 residues. V was shortened by 4 bases and J by 0 bases, with 9 bases between the two germline ends. The CDR3 loop reads CASSRRSSTDTQYF. The CDR3 bases are TGTGCCAGCAGCCGACGGTCTAGCACAGATACGCAGTATTTT.

In this sample, this clonotype turned up many times. The J gene is TRBJ1-4, the V gene TRBV29-1, with 7 positions matching TRBD1. The CDR3 length is 14 residues. The V segment lost 1 base and the J segment 8 bases; nucleotides outside the gene matches: 7. Germline V lookup: CDR1 SQVTM, CDR2 ANQGSEA. CDR3 sequence: CSVEGVGTEEKLFF. The CDR3 DNA follows: TGCAGCGTTGAAGGGGTAGGGACAGAAGAAAAACTGTTTTTT.

This clonotype has at least ten counts. The chain joins TRBV28 to TRBJ2-7, with D hard to call. CDR1 MDHEN and CDR2 SYDVKM come from the germline V gene. Deletions cut 5 bases from V and 3 bases from J, with 14 bases between. The length of the CDR3 is 14 residues. The CDR3 DNA follows: TGTGCCAGCAGTCCCGGCCCTCTTGTCTACGAGCAGTACTTC. It codes for CASSPGPLVYEQYF.

The sample holds many counts of this clonotype. This sequence joins TRBV20-1 and TRBJ2-7, with D perhaps TRBD1 or TRBD2 (5 bases each). The CDR3 runs 14 residues. Trimming stripped 6 bases from V and 7 bases from J, with 22 bases between. Germline CDR1 is DFQATT and CDR2 is SNEGSKA (reference sequence). CDR3 nucleotide sequence: TGCAGTGCACTGAAGGGGCAGGGAGATCAAGAGCAGTACTTC. Translating gives CSALKGQGDQEQYF.

This clonotype came up a few times. The CDR3: CASGRTSGYEQYF. The CDR3 DNA reads as TGTGCCAGCGGCCGGACTAGCGGTTACGAGCAGTACTTC. The V and J genes are TRBV6-1 and TRBJ2-7, with 10 positions matching TRBD2. The CDR3 is 13 amino acids. V was clipped by 8 bases and J by 4 bases; unmatched bases: 5. CDR1 MNHNS and CDR2 SASEGT come from the germline V gene.

The chain has TRBV27 and TRBJ2-7; 12 bases match TRBD2. J gave up 4 bases and V 5 bases, and 15 bases lay outside the gene matches. Germline V CDR1 and CDR2: MNHEY, SMNVEV (reference sequence). The CDR3 is 18 residues long. CDR3 in DNA: TGTGCCAGCAGTCCCTTGGGACTAGCGGGCCCGCTCGGATACGAGCAGTACTTC. It codes for CASSPLGLAGPLGYEQYF.

This chain uses TRBV6-1 with TRBJ2-1, with 7 bases matching TRBD1. Germline trimming cut 6 bases from V and 6 bases from J; bases unmatched to any gene: 5. The CDR3 sequence is 13 residues long. Germline CDR1 reads MNHNS; CDR2 reads SASEGT. In nucleotides, the CDR3 is TGTGCCAGCAGAAGGGACAGATTCAATGAGCAGTTCTTC. Translating it yields CASRRDRFNEQFF.

This clonotype appeared many times. The gene calls are TRBV5-1 and TRBJ2-7; D ambiguous. The CDR3 covers 13 residues. Germline CDR1 reads SGHRS; CDR2 reads YFSETQ. V gave up 4 bases and J gave up 0 bases, with 8 bases separating them. As DNA, the CDR3 is TGCGCCAGCAGCCTCACTATCTCCTACGAGCAGTACTTC. Translating gives CASSLTISYEQYF. The full variable domain, completed using reference TRBV5-1 and TRBJ2-7, is KAGVTQTPRYLIKTRGQQVTLSCSPISGHRSVSWYQQTPGQGLQFLFEYFSETQRNKGNFPGRFSGRQFSNSRSEMNVSTLELGDSALYLCASSLTISYEQYFGPGTRLTVT.

This clonotype has a handful of counts. V is TRBV27 and J is TRBJ2-1, with D possibly TRBD2 on 7 matching bases. Trimming took 6 bases from V and 8 from J, leaving 26 bases between them. CDR3 size: 17 residues. In germline, CDR1 is MNHEY, CDR2 SMNVEV (reference sequence). Here the CDR3 DNA reads TGTGCCAGCAGAACCCCCGGAGTCCGGACGGGGGGCGATGAGCAGTTCTTC. It specifies CASRTPGVRTGGDEQFF.

The CDR3 loop reads CASSYSTGTPYEQYF. In DNA form, the CDR3 reads TGTGCCAGCAGTTACTCAACAGGGACTCCCTACGAGCAGTACTTC. The chain is built from TRBV6-5 and TRBJ2-7; D could derive from TRBD1 or TRBD2 (6 bases each). This CDR3 is 15 amino acids long. CDR1 is MNHEY and CDR2 is SVGAGI in the germline V gene. V lost 0 bases to trimming and J lost 2 bases, with 11 bases between them.

This clonotype occurred a few times. The chain links TRBV7-6 to TRBJ2-5, with 14 bases identical to TRBD2. This CDR3 region has 18 residues. After removal of 5 bases from V and 3 bases from J, the junction contained 11 bases not matched to a gene. Germline V gives CDR1 SGHVS, CDR2 FNYEAQ. CDR3 DNA: TGTGCCAGCAGCCTACTAGGGGGGACTAGCGGGAGAAAAGAGACCCAGTACTTC. It is translated as CASSLLGGTSGRKETQYF.

The sample holds a few counts of this clonotype. The chain couples TRBV24-1 to TRBJ2-7; 9 positions match TRBD1. The CDR3 length is 15 residues. V was clipped by 4 bases and J by 3 bases; unmatched bases: 6. Germline-derived CDR1 and CDR2 are KGHDR and SFDVKD. This CDR3 reads CATSETGTGFYEQYF. Here the CDR3 DNA reads TGTGCCACCAGTGAAACCGGGACAGGGTTCTACGAGCAGTACTTC.

This clonotype appeared many times. The chain employs TRBV11-1 and TRBJ2-1; the D is unclear. Germline-derived CDR1 and CDR2 are SGHAT and FQDESV (reference sequence). CDR3 length equals 13 residues. Trimming left V 6 bases short and J 10 bases short, with 16 bases between. CDR3 sequence (DNA): TGTGCCAGCAGAGACGATAGGCGCTACGAGCAGTTCTTC. Translating it yields CASRDDRRYEQFF.

This clonotype appeared many times. This rearrangement joins TRBV19 to TRBJ2-1; 9 nucleotides line up with TRBD2. CDR1 is LNHDA and CDR2 is SQIVND in the germline V gene (reference sequence). The J segment lost 4 bases and the V segment lost 4 bases, leaving 5 bases of the junction unmatched. The CDR3 covers 15 residues. CDR3 bases: TGTGCCAGTAGTAATAGCGGGAGTTTGTACAATGAGCAGTTCTTC. It yields the protein CASSNSGSLYNEQFF.

In this sample, this clonotype turned up a few times. The chain employs TRBV7-3 and TRBJ1-3; 10 positions match TRBD1. Germline-derived CDR1 and CDR2 are SGHTA and FQGTGA. V gave up 1 base and J gave up 2 bases; unmatched junction bases: 2. CDR3 length: 16 residues. Here the CDR3 reads CASSLRDRGTGNTIYF. Here the CDR3 DNA reads TGTGCCAGCAGCTTAAGGGACAGGGGAACTGGAAACACCATATATTTT.

The sample holds a few counts of this clonotype. J is TRBJ2-7 and V is TRBV29-1; TRBD1 aligns across 8 bases. Germline V gene lookup returns CDR1 SQVTM and CDR2 ANQGSEA. The CDR3 extends over 14 amino acids. With 4 bases clipped from V and 3 bases from J, the junction kept 8 bases outside the gene matches. CDR3 DNA sequence: TGCAGCGTTGGAAAGGGGGACAGGTTCTACGAGCAGTACTTC. Protein product: CSVGKGDRFYEQYF.

This clonotype occurred many times. V and J are TRBV16 and TRBJ2-1; 13 nucleotides line up with TRBD2. Trimming removed 2 bases from V and 6 bases from J; junction bases left unmatched: 1. CDR1 KGHSY and CDR2 FQNENV come from the germline V gene. This CDR3 is built from 15 residues. CDR3 in DNA: TGTGCCAGCAGCCAACGGACTAGCGGGGGCAATGAGCAGTTCTTC. It yields the protein CASSQRTSGGNEQFF. Based on the CDR3 plus reference TRBV16 and TRBJ2-1, the full variable domain is GEEVAQTPKHLVRGEGQKAKLYCAPIKGHSYVFWYQQVLKNEFKFLISFQNENVFDETGMPKERFSAKCLPNSPCSLEIQATKLEDSAVYFCASSQRTSGGNEQFFGPGTRLTVL.

V is TRBV7-2 and J is TRBJ1-4; D call uncertain. Germline CDR1 reads SGHTA; CDR2 reads FQGNSA. Trimming stripped 1 base from V and 5 bases from J, with 14 bases between. The CDR3 runs to 16 residues. CDR3 loop: CASSLVFTHPNEKLFF. In DNA, the CDR3 is TGTGCCAGCAGCTTAGTCTTCACGCATCCCAATGAAAAACTGTTTTTT. The variable domain in full, completed from reference TRBV7-2 and TRBJ1-4, reads GAGVSQSPSNKVTEKGKDVELRCDPISGHTALYWYRQSLGQGLEFLIYFQGNSAPDKSGLPSDRFSAERTGGSVSTLTIQRTQQEDSAVYLCASSLVFTHPNEKLFFGSGTQLSVL.

The V call is TRBV9, the J call TRBJ1-1; the D gene is possibly TRBD1 (5 bases). Between the trimmed V and J ends, which lost 0 bases and 5 bases, there was a span of 20 bases. This CDR3 comprises 17 residues. Germline loops: CDR1 SGDLS, CDR2 YYNGEE. CDR3 coding DNA: TGTGCCAGCAGCGTAGGTCCATATCCGGGACTAGGTACTGAAGCTTTCTTT. Encoded protein: CASSVGPYPGLGTEAFF.

This clonotype came up many times. DNA of the CDR3: TGCAGCGTCGTAGATGGAGTGTCCTACGAGCAGTACTTC. Translated, it gives CSVVDGVSYEQYF. The chain couples TRBV29-1 to TRBJ2-7, with D uncertain. Germline V gene data show CDR1 as SQVTM and CDR2 as ANQGSEA. Trimming stripped 6 bases from V and 1 base from J, with 13 bases between. This CDR3 has 13 amino acids.